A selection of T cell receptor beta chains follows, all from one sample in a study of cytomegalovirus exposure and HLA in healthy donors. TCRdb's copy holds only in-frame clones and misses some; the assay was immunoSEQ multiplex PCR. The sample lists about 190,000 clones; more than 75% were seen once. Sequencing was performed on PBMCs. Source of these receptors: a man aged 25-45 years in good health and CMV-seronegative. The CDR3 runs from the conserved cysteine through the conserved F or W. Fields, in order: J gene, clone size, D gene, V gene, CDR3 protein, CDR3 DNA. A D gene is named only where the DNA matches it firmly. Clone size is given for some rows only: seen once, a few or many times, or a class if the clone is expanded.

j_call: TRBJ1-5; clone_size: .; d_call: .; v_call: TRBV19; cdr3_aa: CASSIVWTAYSNQPQHF; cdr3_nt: TGTGCCAGTAGTATAGTATGGACAGCATATAGCAATCAGCCCCAGCATTTT
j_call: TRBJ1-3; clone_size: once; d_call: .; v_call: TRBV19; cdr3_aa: CASSETRGSSGNTIYF; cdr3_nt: TGTGCCAGTAGTGAAACGCGCGGGAGCTCTGGAAACACCATATATTTT
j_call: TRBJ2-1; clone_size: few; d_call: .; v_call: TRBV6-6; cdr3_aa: CASAGEGGRVGEQFF; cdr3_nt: TGTGCCAGCGCAGGGGAGGGAGGGAGGGTAGGTGAGCAGTTCTTC
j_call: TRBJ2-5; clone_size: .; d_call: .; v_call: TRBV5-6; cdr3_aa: CASSLWPGKETQYF; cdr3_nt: TGTGCCAGCAGCTTGTGGCCAGGGAAAGAGACCCAGTACTTC
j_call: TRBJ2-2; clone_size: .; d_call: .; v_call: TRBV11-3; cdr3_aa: CASSFTRGELFF; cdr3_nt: TGTGCCAGCAGCTTTACCCGGGGGGAGCTGTTTTTT
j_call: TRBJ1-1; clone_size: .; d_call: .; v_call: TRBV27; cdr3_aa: CASSFISRTEGTEAFF; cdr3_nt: TGTGCCAGCAGTTTTATCTCGAGGACGGAGGGCACTGAAGCTTTCTTT
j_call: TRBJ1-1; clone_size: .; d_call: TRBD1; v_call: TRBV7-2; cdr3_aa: CASSLRGGTGKLNTEAFF; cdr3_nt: TGTGCCAGCAGCTTAAGAGGAGGGACAGGGAAATTGAACACTGAAGCTTTCTTT
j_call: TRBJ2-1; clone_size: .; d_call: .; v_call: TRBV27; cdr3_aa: CASSFETAGSNEQFF; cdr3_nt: TGTGCCAGCAGTTTCGAGACCGCGGGGTCCAATGAGCAGTTCTTC
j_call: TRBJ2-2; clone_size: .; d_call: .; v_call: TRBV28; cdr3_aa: CASSLYIGELFF; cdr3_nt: TGTGCCAGCAGTTTATATATCGGGGAGCTGTTTTTT
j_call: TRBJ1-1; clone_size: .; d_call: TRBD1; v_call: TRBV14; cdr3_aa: CASSPGTDTEAFF; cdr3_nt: TGTGCCAGCAGCCCAGGGACAGACACTGAAGCTTTCTTT
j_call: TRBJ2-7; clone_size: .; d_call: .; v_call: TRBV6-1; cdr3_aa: CASSAGLSYEQYF; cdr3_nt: TGTGCCAGCAGTGCCGGACTATCCTACGAGCAGTACTTC
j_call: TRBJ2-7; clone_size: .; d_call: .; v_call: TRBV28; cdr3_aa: CASRRLVEQYF; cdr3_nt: TGTGCCAGCCGCAGACTTGTCGAGCAGTACTTC
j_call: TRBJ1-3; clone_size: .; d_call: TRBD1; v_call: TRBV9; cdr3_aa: CASSVEGQGLAGNTIYF; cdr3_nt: TGTGCCAGCAGCGTAGAGGGACAGGGCTTGGCTGGAAACACCATATATTTT
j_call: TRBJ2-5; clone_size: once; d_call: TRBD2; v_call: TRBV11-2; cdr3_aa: CASSLARASGAGETQYF; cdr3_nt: TGTGCCAGCAGCTTAGCTCGGGCTAGCGGGGCGGGGGAGACCCAGTACTTC
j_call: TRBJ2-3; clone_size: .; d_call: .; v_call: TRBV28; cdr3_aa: CASSWTVRGNTQYF; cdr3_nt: TGTGCCAGCAGTTGGACGGTACGAGGGAATACGCAGTATTTT
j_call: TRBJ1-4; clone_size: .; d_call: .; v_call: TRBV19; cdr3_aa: CASSIWVTEKLFF; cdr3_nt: TGTGCCAGTAGTATTTGGGTGACAGAAAAACTGTTTTTT
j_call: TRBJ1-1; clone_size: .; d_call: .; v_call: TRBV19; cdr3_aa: CASSPGNLGGTEAFF; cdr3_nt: TGTGCCAGTAGCCCGGGTAATTTAGGGGGCACTGAAGCTTTCTTT
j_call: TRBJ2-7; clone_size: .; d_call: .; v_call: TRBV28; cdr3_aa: CATREDSYEQYF; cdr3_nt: TGTGCCACCAGGGAGGACTCCTACGAGCAGTACTTC
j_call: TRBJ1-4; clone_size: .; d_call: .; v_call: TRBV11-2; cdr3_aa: CASSFLDPGAKLFF; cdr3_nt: TGTGCCAGCAGCTTTCTTGACCCGGGAGCAAAACTGTTTTTT
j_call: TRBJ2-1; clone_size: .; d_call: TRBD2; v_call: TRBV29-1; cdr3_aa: CSVEQRDYYNEQFF; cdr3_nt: TGCAGCGTTGAACAGCGGGATTACTACAATGAGCAGTTCTTC
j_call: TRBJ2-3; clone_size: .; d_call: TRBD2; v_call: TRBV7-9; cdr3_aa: CASSLRGGSTDTQYF; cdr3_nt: TGTGCCAGCAGCTTAAGGGGAGGGAGCACAGATACGCAGTATTTT
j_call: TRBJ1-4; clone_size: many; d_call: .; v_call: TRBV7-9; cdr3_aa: CASSQNRADNEKLFF; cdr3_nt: TGTGCCAGCAGCCAAAACAGGGCCGATAATGAAAAACTGTTTTTT
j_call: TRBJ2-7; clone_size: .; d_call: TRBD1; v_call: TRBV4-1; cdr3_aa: CASSQGTGGLNEQYF; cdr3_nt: TGCGCCAGCAGCCAAGGGACAGGGGGCCTGAACGAGCAGTACTTC
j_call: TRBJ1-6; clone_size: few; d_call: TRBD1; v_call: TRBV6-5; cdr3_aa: CASSLGQEYSPLHF; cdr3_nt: TGTGCCAGCAGCCTGGGACAGGAGTATTCACCCCTCCACTTT
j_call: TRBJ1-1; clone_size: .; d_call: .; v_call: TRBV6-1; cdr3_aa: CASPDFPMNTEAFF; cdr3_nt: TGTGCCAGCCCGGACTTTCCGATGAACACTGAAGCTTTCTTT
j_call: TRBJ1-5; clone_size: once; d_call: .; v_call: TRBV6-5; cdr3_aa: CASSRSDQGPQHF; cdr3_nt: TGTGCCAGCAGCCGATCGGATCAGGGGCCCCAGCATTTT
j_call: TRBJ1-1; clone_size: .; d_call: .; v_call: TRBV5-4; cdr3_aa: CASSDFQGVETEAFF; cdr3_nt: TGTGCCAGCAGCGACTTTCAGGGTGTGGAGACTGAAGCTTTCTTT
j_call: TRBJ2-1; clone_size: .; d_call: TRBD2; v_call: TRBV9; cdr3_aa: CASSVEGTSAKFF; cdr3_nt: TGTGCCAGCAGCGTAGAGGGGACTAGCGCTAAGTTCTTC
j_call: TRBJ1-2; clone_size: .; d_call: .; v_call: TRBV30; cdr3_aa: CAWSRGMPYGYTF; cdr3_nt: TGTGCCTGGAGTCGGGGAATGCCATATGGCTACACCTTC